This is a list of T cell receptor beta chains from one sample in a study of blood T cells in healthy people across ages. From the 5' RACE reads, TCRdb called clonotypes with MiXCR, one entry per CDR3 protein. The repertoire consists of about 1.1 million distinct CDR3 sequences, with more than 30% occurring once and the leading ten covering around 13%. The sequenced material came from blood. These TCRs come from a man between 18 and 35 years old in good health. The CDR3 runs from the conserved cysteine through the conserved F or W. A D gene is named only where the DNA matches it firmly. A clone size is listed for some rows: how often the clone was seen (once, few, many), or a class if it is expanded.

- | TRBJ2-3 | TRBV4-3 | few | TGCGCCAGCAGCCAAGATAGTGGGGACACGTTCACAGATACGCAGTATTTT | CASSQDSGDTFTDTQYF
TRBD1 | TRBJ1-5 | TRBV4-1 | - | TGCGCCAGCAGCCAAGAAGGGGGCCGGCAGCCCCAGCATTTT | CASSQEGGRQPQHF
- | TRBJ2-5 | TRBV4-2 | - | TGTGCCAGCAGCCAAGATAGGATTAGCCTAGAGACCCAGTACTTC | CASSQDRISLETQYF
- | TRBJ1-5 | TRBV9 | - | TGTGCCAGCAGCGTAGACCCCTTTAATCAGCTCCAGCATTTT | CASSVDPFNQLQHF
TRBD2 | TRBJ2-5 | TRBV10-3 | - | TGTGCCATCAGTGAGTGGGTTAGCGGGGGCCAAGAGACCCAGTACTTC | CAISEWVSGGQETQYF
- | TRBJ2-2 | TRBV6-6 | - | TGTGCCACCCAAAAGGGAGCCAACACCGGGGAGCTGTTTTTT | CATQKGANTGELFF
TRBD1 | TRBJ2-7 | TRBV27 | - | TGTGCCAGCACGAGGGGGCGTGAAAGCTACAATGAGCAGTACTTC | CASTRGRESYNEQYF
TRBD1 | TRBJ2-5 | TRBV10-3 | - | TGTGCCATCAGGCAGGACAGGGGACAAGAGACCCAGTACTTC | CAIRQDRGQETQYF
- | TRBJ1-4 | TRBV7-9 | - | TGTGCCAACAGCTTAGGCCAGGAGGCGGTGGGAAAACTGTTTTTT | CANSLGQEAVGKLFF
- | TRBJ1-4 | TRBV4-1 | few | TGCGCCAGCAGCCAAGGAGGGGGGGTTGGTGAAAAACTGTTTTTT | CASSQGGGVGEKLFF
- | TRBJ2-7 | TRBV12-3/TRBV12-4 | - | TGTGCCAGCAGTTTTCGCCGCACTGCTAACAATGAGCAGTACTTC | CASSFRRTANNEQYF
- | TRBJ2-2 | TRBV9 | - | TGTGCCAGCAGCGTAGCGGGGTCGTACACCGGGGAGCTGTTTTTT | CASSVAGSYTGELFF
- | TRBJ2-7 | TRBV21-1 | - | TGTGCCAGCAGCAAAGGGGGGGACAGCCTTTTCTACGAGCAGTACTTC | CASSKGGDSLFYEQYF
TRBD2 | TRBJ2-3 | TRBV5-1 | - | TGCGCCAGCAGCTTTACCGGGGGGGTGTTAGATACGCAGTATTTT | CASSFTGGVLDTQYF